A single sample is the source of the 4 T cell receptor beta chains below, sequenced in a study of shared clonotypes between healthy human individuals (dated by TCRdb to 2018 to 2021). The method behind the library was the immunoSEQ multiplex PCR assay. In TCRdb, the immuneACCESS table is reduced to in-frame sequences with V and J assigned. These tables do not hold every clone; where another copy was compared, an unresolved V gene accounts for under half, and the others remain unexplained. The sample contains a few million clones, about 92% of them found a single time. Of the sample, over 0.12% falls within the top ten clones. Input material: naive CD4+ T cells sorted from blood. The meaning of the sample's cell subset or site label: CD45RA+ positively selected. The source is a young man in good health.

The chain recombines TRBV11-2 with TRBJ2-7, with D perhaps matching TRBD2 (7 bases). The CDR3 is made up of 15 amino acids. CDR1 and CDR2 from the germline V gene are SGHAT and FQNNGV. V was pared by 2 bases and J by 4 bases, with 15 bases between. The CDR3 loop is CASSLLPEGGYEQYF. The CDR3 DNA reads TGTGCCAGCAGCTTATTGCCGGAGGGGGGGTACGAGCAGTACTTC. Full variable domain (missing parts from reference TRBV11-2 and TRBJ2-7): EAGVAQSPRYKIIEKRQSVAFWCNPISGHATLYWYQQILGQGPKLLIQFQNNGVVDDSQLPKDRFSAERLKGVDSTLKIQPAKLEDSAVYLCASSLLPEGGYEQYFGPGTRLTVT.

As concerns this clone: Additional DNA sequences in this sample encode the identical CDR3. V gene TRBV19 combines with J gene TRBJ2-5; no clear D. This CDR3 contains 11 residues. The germline CDR1 and CDR2 sequences are LNHDA and SQIVND (reference sequence). Trimming removed 5 bases at V and 4 bases at J, with 5 bases between. The CDR3 here is CASSVSETQYF. The CDR3 bases are TGTGCCAGTAGTGTCTCAGAGACCCAGTACTTC.

The chain joins TRBV7-9 to TRBJ1-5, with D perhaps TRBD1 (5 bases). From germline, CDR1 is SEHNR and CDR2 FQNEAQ (reference sequence). V gave up 1 base and J gave up 4 bases, with 14 bases separating them. The CDR3 consists of 16 residues. CDR3 nucleotides: TGTGCCAGCAGCTTAGTGTCCGGGACGGGGAATCAGCCCCAGCATTTT. Its protein product is CASSLVSGTGNQPQHF.

The chain recombines TRBV6-1 with TRBJ2-5, with 7 bases lining up with TRBD1. Germline V gene lookup returns CDR1 MNHNS and CDR2 SASEGT. V gave up 9 bases and J gave up 1 base; unmatched junction bases: 2. This CDR3 is built from 12 residues. The CDR3 sequence: CASRTGQETQYF. As DNA, the CDR3 is TGTGCCAGTAGGACAGGCCAAGAGACCCAGTACTTC.